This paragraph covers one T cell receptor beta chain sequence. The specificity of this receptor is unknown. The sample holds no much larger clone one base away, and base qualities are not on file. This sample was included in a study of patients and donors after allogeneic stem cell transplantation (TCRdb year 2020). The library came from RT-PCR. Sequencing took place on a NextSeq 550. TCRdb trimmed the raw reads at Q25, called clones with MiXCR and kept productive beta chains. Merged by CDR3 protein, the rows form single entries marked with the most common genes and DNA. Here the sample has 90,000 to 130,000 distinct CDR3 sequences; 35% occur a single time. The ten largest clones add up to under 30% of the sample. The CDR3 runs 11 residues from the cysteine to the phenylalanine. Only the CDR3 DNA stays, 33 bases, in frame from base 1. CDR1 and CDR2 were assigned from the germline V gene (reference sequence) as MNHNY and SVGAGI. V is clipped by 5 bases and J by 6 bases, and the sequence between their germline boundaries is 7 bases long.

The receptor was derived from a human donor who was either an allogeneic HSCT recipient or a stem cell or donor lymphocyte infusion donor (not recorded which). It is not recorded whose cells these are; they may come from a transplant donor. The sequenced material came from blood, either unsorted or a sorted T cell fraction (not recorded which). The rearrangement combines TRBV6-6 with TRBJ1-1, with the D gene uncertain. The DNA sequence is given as TGTGCCAGCAGTGAGAGGGCTGAAGCTTTCTTT. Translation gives CASSERAEAFF.